These 8 T cell receptor beta chains were all obtained from the same sample, sequenced in a study of blood T cells in healthy people across ages. A sample-barcoded 5' primer and a J-beta primer mix were used in a second PCR of about 6 to 11 cycles. Each CDR3 protein gets one entry after TCRdb re-called the 5' RACE reads with MiXCR. The sample has 800,000 to 1,000,000 distinct CDR3 sequences; roughly 52% are singletons. The specimen was blood. Every receptor here comes from a man aged 25 to 40 in good health.

The gene calls are TRBV6-5 and TRBJ2-2, with 9 bases aligning to TRBD1. The CDR3 has 14 residues. V trimming: 5 bases; J trimming: 9 bases; junction bases outside the gene matches: 7. The germline CDR1 and CDR2 sequences are MNHEY and SVGAGI. The CDR3 DNA sequence: TGTGCCAGCAGTCAGGCGGACAGGGGACGGGAGCTGTTTTTT. This codes for CASSQADRGRELFF.

The chain joins TRBV3-1 to TRBJ2-3; possible D gene TRBD1, 6 bases. Between the trimmed V and J ends, which lost 1 base and 0 bases, there was a span of 17 bases. Germline V gives CDR1 LGHDT, CDR2 YNNKEL (reference sequence). The CDR3 loop spans 18 amino acids. This chain's CDR3 is CASSQGFRGGSSTDTQYF. Here the CDR3 DNA reads TGTGCCAGCAGCCAAGGATTCCGAGGGGGATCGAGCACAGATACGCAGTATTTT.

J is TRBJ2-6 and V is TRBV6-1, with unresolved D. V was pared by 2 bases and J by 0 bases, with 8 bases between. Germline values: CDR1 MNHNS, CDR2 SASEGT. The CDR3 is 16 amino acids. CDR3 nucleotide sequence: TGTGCCAGCAGTGAAACAGTGGGCTCTGGGGCCAACGTCCTGACTTTC. Amino acids: CASSETVGSGANVLTF.

V is TRBV7-8 and J is TRBJ2-1; TRBD1 matches at 7 bases. The J call may be mistaken, given a closer DNA end match to TRBJ2-7. From germline, CDR1 is SGHVS and CDR2 FQNEAQ. This CDR3 is built from 17 residues. This chain's CDR3 is CASSLSPSWGQTNEQYF. The DNA for the CDR3 is TGTGCCAGCAGCTTATCCCCTTCCTGGGGACAGACCAATGAGCAGTACTTC.

Only a few counts were recorded for this clonotype. The chain links TRBV27 to TRBJ2-6; 7 bases are a match to TRBD1. The V and J ends lost 0 bases and 4 bases, in that order; junction bases with no gene match: 6. Germline V CDR1 and CDR2: MNHEY, SMNVEV (reference sequence). The CDR3 sequence is 17 residues long. The CDR3, as DNA: TGTGCCAGCAGTTTATCCGTTGGACAGGCCGGGGCCAACGTCCTGACTTTC. Its protein is CASSLSVGQAGANVLTF.

The gene calls are TRBV12-3 or TRBV12-4 and TRBJ1-1; unclear D gene. Trimming shortened V by 5 bases and J by 5 bases, and 9 bases separated the two germline ends. The CDR3 is 12 amino acids. The CDR3 protein is CASSRERTEAFF. In nucleotides, the CDR3 is TGTGCCAGCAGTCGGGAGAGAACTGAAGCTTTCTTT.

This clonotype was counted only a few times. The junction and the germline gene differ at one end; a read error may be behind it. This chain connects TRBV20-1 to TRBJ2-7; TRBD1 matches at 10 bases. From germline, CDR1 is DFQATT and CDR2 SNEGSKA (reference sequence). This CDR3 spans 14 amino acids. CDR3 sequence reads: CIADRGQRSYEQYF. CDR3 bases: TGCATTGCTGACAGGGGGCAGCGCTCCTACGAGCAGTACTTC.

The V gene is TRBV6-1, the J gene TRBJ2-7; tentatively, D is TRBD1 (6 bases). The CDR3 contains 17 residues. Germline V lookup: CDR1 MNHNS, CDR2 SASEGT. The V end was cut by 6 bases, the J end by 7 bases, with 28 bases between. The CDR3 coding sequence is TGTGCCAGCAGACCTTATAGCTGGGGACACCTATACAATGAGCAGTACTTC. Its protein product is CASRPYSWGHLYNEQYF.